This TCR beta chain comes out of a study of T cell repertoires in cytomegalovirus infection. Study background: The public TCR beta signatures pointed to both CMV infection and matching HLA type. Findings and limits, study-wide: In two of eight donors, the top clonotype was HLA-C-restricted CMV-specific. Totalled public TCR beta family frequency picked out people who carried CMV plus the relevant HLA.

In its sample, this clonotype was seen many times. Antigen specificity is unknown. The CDR3 is 11 residues long. Losses at the gene ends were 6 bases for V and 12 bases for J; bases not matched to a gene: 7. A single record per CDR3 protein comes from TCRdb applying MiXCR to the reads. The sample consists of roughly 76,000 distinct CDR3 sequences, 3% to 4.5% of them appearing once. Sequencing input: PBMCs. The receptor comes from a human donor in good health (CMV status not recorded). Some clones in this sample may be carry-over from other donors' samples. The rearrangement links TRBV12-3 or TRBV12-4 to TRBJ2-7; TRBD1 aligns across 8 bases. The CDR3 sequence is CASSYRGVVYF. The CDR3, as DNA: TGTGCCAGCAGCTACAGGGGGGTGGTGTACTTC.